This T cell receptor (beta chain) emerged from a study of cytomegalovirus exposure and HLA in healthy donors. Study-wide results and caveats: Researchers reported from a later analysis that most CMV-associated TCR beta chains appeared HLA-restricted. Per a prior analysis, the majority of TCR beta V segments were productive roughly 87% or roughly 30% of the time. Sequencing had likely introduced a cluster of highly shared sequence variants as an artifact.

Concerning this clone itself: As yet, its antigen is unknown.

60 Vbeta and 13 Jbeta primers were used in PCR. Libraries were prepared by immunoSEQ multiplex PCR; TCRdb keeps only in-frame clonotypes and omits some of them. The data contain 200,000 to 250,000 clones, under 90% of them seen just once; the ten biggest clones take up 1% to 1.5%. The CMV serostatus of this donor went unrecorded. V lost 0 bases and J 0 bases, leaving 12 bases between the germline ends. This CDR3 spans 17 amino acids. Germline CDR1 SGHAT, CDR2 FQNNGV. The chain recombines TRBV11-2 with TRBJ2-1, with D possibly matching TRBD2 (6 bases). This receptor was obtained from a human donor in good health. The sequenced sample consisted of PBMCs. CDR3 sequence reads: CASSLDTSRRSYNEQFF. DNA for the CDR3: TGTGCCAGCAGCTTAGATACTAGCCGACGCTCCTACAATGAGCAGTTCTTC.